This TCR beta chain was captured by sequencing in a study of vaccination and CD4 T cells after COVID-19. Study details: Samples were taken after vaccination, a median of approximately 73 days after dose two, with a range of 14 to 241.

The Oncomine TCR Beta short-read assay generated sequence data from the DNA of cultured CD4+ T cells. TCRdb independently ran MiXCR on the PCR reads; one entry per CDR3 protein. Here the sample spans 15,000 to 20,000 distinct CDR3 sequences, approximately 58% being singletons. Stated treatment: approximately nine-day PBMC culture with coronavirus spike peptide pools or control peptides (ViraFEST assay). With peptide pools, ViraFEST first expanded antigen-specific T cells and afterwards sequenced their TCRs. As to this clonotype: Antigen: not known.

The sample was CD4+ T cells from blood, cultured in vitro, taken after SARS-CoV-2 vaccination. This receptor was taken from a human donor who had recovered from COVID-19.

CDR3 nucleotide sequence: TGCGCCAGTAGCGGAGAGAGCACAGATACGCAGTATTTT. Amino acid sequence: CASSGESTDTQYF. This chain connects TRBV5-1 to TRBJ2-3, with TRBD2 as a possible D gene (6 bases). CDR1 is SGHRS and CDR2 is YFSETQ in the germline V gene. Between the trimmed V and J ends, which lost 8 bases and 0 bases, there was a span of 10 bases. This CDR3 is built from 13 residues. Full variable domain (outside the CDR3, taken from reference TRBV5-1 and TRBJ2-3): KAGVTQTPRYLIKTRGQQVTLSCSPISGHRSVSWYQQTPGQGLQFLFEYFSETQRNKGNFPGRFSGRQFSNSRSEMNVSTLELGDSALYLCASSGESTDTQYFGPGTRLTVL.